The 12 T cell receptor beta chains below were found in one sample sequenced in a study of a mutant IDH1 vaccine in newly diagnosed glioma (dated by TCRdb to about 2021). Libraries were built with the immunoSEQ multiplex PCR assay. What TCRdb holds here is the immuneACCESS table cut down to in-frame rearrangements. Part of the clones is not present; checked against another copy, under half of the missing clones reflect an unresolved V gene, and the others are unexplained. The sample table lists under 150,000 clones, roughly 90% of them with a count of one. The ten most abundant clones make up roughly 0.62% of the sample. These receptors have no known antigen. According to the study, the label for this sample's time point signals: week 11, during vaccination. Every vaccine dose consisted of 300 ug of a 20-mer mutant IDH1 peptide in Montanide, administered subcutaneously together with topical imiquimod.

The sequencing here drew on PBMCs, taken from a glioma patient whose treatment included an IDH1 peptide vaccine. The source of these receptors is a woman between 50 and 59 years old with glioma.

The chain is built from TRBV2 and TRBJ2-1; D is undetermined. Germline V gives CDR1 SNHLY, CDR2 FYNNEI. The V and J ends lost 4 bases and 3 bases respectively, with 7 bases between them. This CDR3 has 13 amino acids. The CDR3 loop is CASSVWSYNEQFF. Written as DNA, the CDR3 is TGTGCCAGCAGTGTATGGAGCTACAATGAGCAGTTCTTC.

This chain connects TRBV18 to TRBJ2-2; TRBD2 agrees at 10 bases. Germline V gene lookup returns CDR1 KGHSH and CDR2 LQKENI. V lost 0 bases, J lost 5 bases, and 3 bases stayed unmatched. The CDR3 covers 16 residues. The CDR3 protein is CASSPPLAGKTGELFF. The CDR3 DNA is TGTGCCAGCTCACCACCACTAGCGGGAAAGACCGGGGAGCTGTTTTTT.

The CDR3 DNA is TGTGCCAGCAGCCGCGGCCCTCTCGAGAGAGCTTTCTTT. As protein: CASSRGPLERAFF. The rearrangement joins TRBV27 to TRBJ1-1, with no clear D. The germline CDR1 and CDR2 sequences are MNHEY and SMNVEV (reference sequence). CDR3 size: 13 residues. V lost 6 bases and J lost 10, with 18 bases in between.

The chain carries TRBV7-8 and TRBJ2-7; D is possibly TRBD1 or TRBD2 (6 bases each). V gave up 3 bases and J gave up 3 bases, with 18 bases separating them. CDR1 and CDR2 (germline): SGHVS, FQNEAQ. CDR3 length equals 16 residues. Here the CDR3 reads CASSFPGQGGGYEQYF. The CDR3 DNA follows: TGTGCCAGCAGCTTCCCGGGACAAGGAGGGGGCTACGAGCAGTACTTC.

The chain uses TRBV28 and TRBJ1-1, with D tentatively TRBD1 (5 bases). The V end lost 5 bases, the J end lost 4 bases, and 26 bases lay between the germline ends. The CDR3 has 18 amino acids. Germline assignment: CDR1 MDHEN and CDR2 SYDVKM. The CDR3 protein is CASSPGGEAGRRGTEAFF. CDR3 DNA: TGTGCCAGCAGTCCAGGCGGGGAAGCGGGACGAAGGGGCACTGAAGCTTTCTTT. Complete variable domain (other parts from reference TRBV28 and TRBJ1-1): DVKVTQSSRYLVKRTGEKVFLECVQDMDHENMFWYRQDPGLGLRLIYFSYDVKMKEKGDIPEGYSVSREKKERFSLILESASTNQTSMYLCASSPGGEAGRRGTEAFFGQGTRLTVV.

This chain joins TRBV5-5 and TRBJ2-7, with D maybe TRBD2 (6 bases). V lost 1 base, J lost 3 bases, and 17 bases lay in between. Germline-derived CDR1 and CDR2 are SGHKS and YYEKEE (reference sequence). The CDR3 runs to 16 residues. The CDR3 here is CASSLSGTSRVYEQYF. The CDR3 coding sequence is TGTGCCAGCAGCTTGTCTGGGACTTCTCGGGTCTACGAGCAGTACTTC.

This chain links TRBV12-2 with TRBJ1-6; the D call of TRBD1 is as the table states it, not checked on the DNA. TRBV12-2 is an annotated pseudogene. The length of the CDR3 is 21 residues. The CDR3 spells CASRSHRGTGEKRSYNSPLHF. The CDR3 DNA reads TGTGCAAGTCGCTCTCATCGGGGGACAGGGGAAAAGAGGTCCTATAATTCACCCCTCCACTTT.

The V gene is TRBV19, the J gene TRBJ1-5; 7 bases are shared with TRBD1. The CDR3 sequence is 11 residues long. J gave up 9 bases and V 8 bases, and 4 bases lay outside the gene matches. The germline V gene has CDR1 LNHDA and CDR2 SQIVND (reference sequence). CDR3 bases: TGTGCCAGTCAGGGGGTAGGGCCCCAGCATTTT. Encoded protein: CASQGVGPQHF.

The CDR3 DNA is TGTGCCAGCAGTTACTATCAGGGTTGGGGTGAAAAACTGTTTTTT. The encoded protein is CASSYYQGWGEKLFF. J is TRBJ1-4 and V is TRBV6-5; TRBD1 might be the D (5 bases). CDR3 length: 15 residues. The germline V gene has CDR1 MNHEY and CDR2 SVGAGI. With 1 base removed from V and 7 bases from J, the gap between germline ends came to 13 bases.

The chain couples TRBV5-1 to TRBJ1-1; D ambiguous. Germline CDR1 SGHRS, CDR2 YFSETQ. This CDR3 region has 16 residues. V lost 3 bases and J lost 3, with 18 bases in between. This CDR3 is CASSSPGYTRDTEAFF. The CDR3 DNA follows: TGCGCCAGCAGCTCACCGGGGTACACGAGGGACACTGAAGCTTTCTTT.

The rearrangement uses TRBV28 and TRBJ2-1; the D gene is possibly TRBD2 (6 bases). The CDR3 runs 14 residues. From germline, CDR1 is MDHEN and CDR2 SYDVKM. V was trimmed by 10 bases and J by 2 bases, leaving 15 bases between them. The DNA of the CDR3 is TGTGCCACCACCGCCCCGGGAGCCTACAATGAGCAGTTCTTC. Amino acids: CATTAPGAYNEQFF.

This rearrangement joins TRBV9 to TRBJ2-5; TRBD2 matches 8 bases. The germline V gene has CDR1 SGDLS and CDR2 YYNGEE. V was pared by 2 bases and J by 5 bases, with 8 bases of the junction left unmatched. This CDR3 region has 15 residues. The DNA for the CDR3 is TGTGCCAGCAGCGTCTCGGGAGGGGGACGGGAGACCCAGTACTTC. It specifies CASSVSGGGRETQYF.